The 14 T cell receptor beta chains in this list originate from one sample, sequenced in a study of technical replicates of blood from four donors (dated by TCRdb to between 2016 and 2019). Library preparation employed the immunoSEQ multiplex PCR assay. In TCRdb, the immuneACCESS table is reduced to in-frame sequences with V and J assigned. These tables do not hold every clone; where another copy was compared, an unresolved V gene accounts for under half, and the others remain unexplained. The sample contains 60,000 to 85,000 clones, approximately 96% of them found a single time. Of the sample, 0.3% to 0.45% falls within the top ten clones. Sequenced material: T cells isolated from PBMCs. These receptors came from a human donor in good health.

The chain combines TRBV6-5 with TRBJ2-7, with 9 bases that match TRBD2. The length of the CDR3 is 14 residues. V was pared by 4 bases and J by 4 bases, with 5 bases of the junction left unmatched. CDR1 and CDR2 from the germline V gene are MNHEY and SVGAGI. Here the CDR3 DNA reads TGTGCCAGCAGTTTTAGCGGGAGTACGTACGAGCAGTACTTC. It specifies CASSFSGSTYEQYF.

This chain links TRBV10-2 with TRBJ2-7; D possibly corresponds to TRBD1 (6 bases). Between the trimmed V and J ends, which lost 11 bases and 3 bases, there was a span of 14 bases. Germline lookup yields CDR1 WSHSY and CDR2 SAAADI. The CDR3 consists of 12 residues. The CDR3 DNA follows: TGCGCCTCTCAGCCAGGGGTCTACGAGCAGTACTTC. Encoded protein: CASQPGVYEQYF.

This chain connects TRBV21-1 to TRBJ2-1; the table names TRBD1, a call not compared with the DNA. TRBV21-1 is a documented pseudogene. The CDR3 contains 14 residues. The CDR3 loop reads CASKEDRGSNEQFF. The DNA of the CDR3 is TGTGCCAGCAAAGAGGACAGGGGTTCCAATGAGCAGTTCTTC.

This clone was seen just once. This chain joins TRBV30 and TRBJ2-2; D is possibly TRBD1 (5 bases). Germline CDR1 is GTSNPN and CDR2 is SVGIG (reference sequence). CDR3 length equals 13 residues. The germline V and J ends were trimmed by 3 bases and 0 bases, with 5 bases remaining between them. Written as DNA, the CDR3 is TGTGCCTGGAGGGACACGAACACCGGGGAGCTGTTTTTT. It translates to CAWRDTNTGELFF.

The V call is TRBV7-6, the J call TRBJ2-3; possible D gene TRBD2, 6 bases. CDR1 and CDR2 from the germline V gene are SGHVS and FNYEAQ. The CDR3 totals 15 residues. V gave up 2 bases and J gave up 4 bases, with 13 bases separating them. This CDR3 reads CASSLSGTPPDTQYF. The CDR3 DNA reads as TGTGCCAGCAGCTTATCCGGGACTCCCCCAGATACGCAGTATTTT.

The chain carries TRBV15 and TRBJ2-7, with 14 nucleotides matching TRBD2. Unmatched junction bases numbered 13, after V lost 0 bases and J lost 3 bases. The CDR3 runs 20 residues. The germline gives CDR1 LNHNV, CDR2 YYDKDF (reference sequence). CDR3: CATSRDTLGLAGAWSYEQYF. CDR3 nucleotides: TGTGCCACCAGCAGAGACACCCTGGGACTAGCGGGAGCTTGGAGCTACGAGCAGTACTTC.

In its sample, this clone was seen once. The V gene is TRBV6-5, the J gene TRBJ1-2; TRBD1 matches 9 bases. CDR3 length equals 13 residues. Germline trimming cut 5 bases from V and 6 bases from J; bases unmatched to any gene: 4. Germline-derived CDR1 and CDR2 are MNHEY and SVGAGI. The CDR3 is CASSPGQGNGYTF. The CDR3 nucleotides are TGTGCCAGCAGTCCCGGACAGGGGAATGGCTACACCTTC.

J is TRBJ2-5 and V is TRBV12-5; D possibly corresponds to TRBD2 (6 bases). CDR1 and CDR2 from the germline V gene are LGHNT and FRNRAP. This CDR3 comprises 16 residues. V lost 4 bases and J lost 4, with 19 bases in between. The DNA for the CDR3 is TGTGCTAGTGGTTGGGGGGATGTCGGTTGGGGAGAGACCCAGTACTTC. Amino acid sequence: CASGWGDVGWGETQYF.

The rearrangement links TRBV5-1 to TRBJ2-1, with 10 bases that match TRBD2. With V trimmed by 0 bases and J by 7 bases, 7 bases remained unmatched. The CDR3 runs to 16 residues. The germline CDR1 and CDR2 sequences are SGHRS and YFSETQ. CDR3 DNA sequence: TGCGCCAGCAGCTTGGAAGCTAGCGGGAGAAAGAATGAGCAGTTCTTC. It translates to CASSLEASGRKNEQFF. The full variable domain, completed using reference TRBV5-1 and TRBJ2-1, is KAGVTQTPRYLIKTRGQQVTLSCSPISGHRSVSWYQQTPGQGLQFLFEYFSETQRNKGNFPGRFSGRQFSNSRSEMNVSTLELGDSALYLCASSLEASGRKNEQFFGPGTRLTVL.

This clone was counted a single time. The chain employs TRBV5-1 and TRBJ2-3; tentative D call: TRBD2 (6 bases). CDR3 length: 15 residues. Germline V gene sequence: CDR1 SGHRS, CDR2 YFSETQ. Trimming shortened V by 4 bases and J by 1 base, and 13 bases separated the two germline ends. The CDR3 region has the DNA TGCGCCAGCAGCCAAGAGCGGGTACGCACAGATACGCAGTATTTT. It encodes CASSQERVRTDTQYF. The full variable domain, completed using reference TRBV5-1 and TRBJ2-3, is KAGVTQTPRYLIKTRGQQVTLSCSPISGHRSVSWYQQTPGQGLQFLFEYFSETQRNKGNFPGRFSGRQFSNSRSEMNVSTLELGDSALYLCASSQERVRTDTQYFGPGTRLTVL.

The CDR3 protein is CASSLVGRADYEQYF. The CDR3 region has the DNA TGTGCCAGCTCTCTAGTCGGGAGGGCCGACTACGAGCAGTACTTC. This chain links TRBV18 with TRBJ2-7, with TRBD2 matching over 8 bases. Germline V gives CDR1 KGHSH, CDR2 LQKENI. The V and J ends lost 6 bases and 3 bases, in that order; junction bases with no gene match: 10. CDR3 length: 15 residues.

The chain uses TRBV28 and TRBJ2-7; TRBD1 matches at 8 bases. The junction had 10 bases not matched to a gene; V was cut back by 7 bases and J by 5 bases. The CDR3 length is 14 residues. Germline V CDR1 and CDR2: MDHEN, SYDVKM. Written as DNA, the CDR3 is TGTGCCAGCAACGAAAGACAGGGGACTCACGAGCAGTACTTC. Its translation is CASNERQGTHEQYF.

DNA for the CDR3: TGTGCCAGCAGTGATGCAGGGGTCGGGGAGCTGTTTTTT. It codes for CASSDAGVGELFF. This chain uses TRBV6-4 with TRBJ2-2; TRBD1 is a possible D gene (6 bases). Trimming removed 3 bases from V and 7 bases from J, with 9 bases in between. Per germline, CDR1 MRHNA and CDR2 SNTAGT. This CDR3 spans 13 amino acids.

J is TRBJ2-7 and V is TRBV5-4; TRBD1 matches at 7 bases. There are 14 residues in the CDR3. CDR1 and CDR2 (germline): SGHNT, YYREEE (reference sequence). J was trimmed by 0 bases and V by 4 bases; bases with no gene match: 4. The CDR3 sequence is CASSLGDSSYEQYF. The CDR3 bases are TGTGCCAGCAGCCTGGGGGACAGCTCCTACGAGCAGTACTTC.